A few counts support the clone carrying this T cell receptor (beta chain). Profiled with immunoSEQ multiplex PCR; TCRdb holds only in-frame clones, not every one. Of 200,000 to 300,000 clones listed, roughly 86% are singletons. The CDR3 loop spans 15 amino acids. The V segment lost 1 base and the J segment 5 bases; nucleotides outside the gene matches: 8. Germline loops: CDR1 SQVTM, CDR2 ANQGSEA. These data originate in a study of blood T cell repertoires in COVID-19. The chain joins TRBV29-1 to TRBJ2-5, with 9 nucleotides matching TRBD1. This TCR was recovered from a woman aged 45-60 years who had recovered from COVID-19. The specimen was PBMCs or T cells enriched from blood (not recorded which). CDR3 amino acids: CSVEGGDRAPETQYF. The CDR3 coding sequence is TGCAGCGTTGAAGGAGGGGACAGGGCCCCGGAGACCCAGTACTTC.